This T cell receptor (beta chain) was identified during a study of blood T cell repertoires in COVID-19. CDR3 length: 14 residues. Germline loops: CDR1 SGHTA, CDR2 FQGTGA. V shed 5 bases and J shed 1 base, with 10 bases lying between them. In the authors' workflow: Amplification of reference gene primers was used by the study to estimate nucleated cell counts. TCRdb keeps only in-frame clones here, not all; method: immunoSEQ multiplex PCR. That table supplies the V and J calls and clone size; D and trimming were determined from the DNA. The sample carries about 270,000 clones, 88% recorded once. This TCR came from a woman aged 60-75 years in a cohort exposed to, infected with or recovered from COVID-19 (not recorded which). Sequencing was carried out using PBMCs or T cells enriched from blood (not recorded which). J is TRBJ2-3 and V is TRBV7-3, with unresolved D. The CDR3 bases are TGTGCCAGCAGCCCCACCTCGGGCACAGATACGCAGTATTTT. Translation gives CASSPTSGTDTQYF.